One sample yielded the 2 T cell receptor beta chains listed below, sequenced in a study of blood T cells in healthy people across ages. Then a second PCR, running about 6 to 11 cycles, was carried out with a sample-barcoded 5' primer and a J-beta primer mix. Each CDR3 protein is one row after TCRdb ran MiXCR on the 5' RACE reads. The sample lists 1.5 million to 2 million distinct CDR3 sequences; 28% were seen once. Input material: blood. The receptors stem from a woman aged 30 to 39 in good health.

This chain connects TRBV27 to TRBJ2-1; 9 positions agree with TRBD2. The V and J ends lost 3 bases and 7 bases, in that order; junction bases with no gene match: 13. From germline, CDR1 is MNHEY and CDR2 SMNVEV (reference sequence). The CDR3 has 17 residues. The CDR3 nucleotides are TGTGCCAGCAGTTTCAGGTGGGAACTAGCGGGTGGGAATGAGCAGTTCTTC. Translation: CASSFRWELAGGNEQFF.

The rearrangement links TRBV20-1 to TRBJ1-4, with 11 bases fitting TRBD1. The germline CDR1 and CDR2 sequences are DFQATT and SNEGSKA (reference sequence). This CDR3 comprises 16 residues. V gave up 3 bases and J gave up 7 bases; unmatched junction bases: 10. CDR3 loop: CSARRGQGANGEKLFF. The CDR3 DNA follows: TGCAGTGCTAGGAGAGGACAGGGGGCGAACGGTGAAAAACTGTTTTTT.